The source of this T cell receptor beta chain is a study of shared clonotypes between healthy human individuals. Study summary: The cohort had two women and a few men, ages 18 to 49. Each donor's CD8 memory used one plate, CD8 naive two, each CD4 subset three. General study results and limits: The rarefaction results pointed to incomplete sorted-subset sequencing despite large depth. The study sampled only blood, and tissue repertoires likely differ.

Selected positively for CCR7 and CD45RO-negative, naive CD8 cells excluded terminally differentiated effector memory CD45RA+ cells. TCRdb's table, derived via immunoSEQ multiplex PCR, lists solely in-frame clones and lacks some. Of hundreds of thousands of clones in the sample, less than 97% were seen once. Germline V lookup: CDR1 MNHEY, CDR2 SMNVEV (reference sequence). The CDR3 extends over 16 amino acids. Trimming cost V 7 bases and J 2 bases; bases outside gene matches: 11. Notes on this clone: Its antigen is unidentified.

The chain joins TRBV27 to TRBJ1-5; 7 positions match TRBD1. The sequence came from a woman aged 25-40 years in good health. Input material: naive CD8+ T cells sorted from blood. The CDR3 nucleotides are TGTGCCAGCAAGGCGGTCAGGGGGGATGGCAATCAGCCCCAGCATTTT. Translation gives CASKAVRGDGNQPQHF.